The following is a TCR beta chain sequence with its context. TCRdb's table, derived via immunoSEQ multiplex PCR, lists solely in-frame clones and lacks some. The sample includes about 75,000 clones, 94% of them seen just once. The CDR3 sequence is 13 residues long. The V end lost 6 bases, the J end lost 1 base, and 9 bases lay between the germline ends. CDR1 and CDR2 (germline): MDHEN, SYDVKM. The sample comes from a study of T cell changes during pregnancy in multiple sclerosis. This clonotype was obtained from a female donor with multiple sclerosis, enrolled in a pregnancy study. The chain has TRBV28 and TRBJ1-2; D not resolved. This sample comprised CD4+ T cells from peripheral blood mononuclear cells, obtained after pregnancy. The CDR3 DNA is TGTGCCAGCAGCCCGGGAGTTAACTATGGCTACACCTTC. Translated: CASSPGVNYGYTF.